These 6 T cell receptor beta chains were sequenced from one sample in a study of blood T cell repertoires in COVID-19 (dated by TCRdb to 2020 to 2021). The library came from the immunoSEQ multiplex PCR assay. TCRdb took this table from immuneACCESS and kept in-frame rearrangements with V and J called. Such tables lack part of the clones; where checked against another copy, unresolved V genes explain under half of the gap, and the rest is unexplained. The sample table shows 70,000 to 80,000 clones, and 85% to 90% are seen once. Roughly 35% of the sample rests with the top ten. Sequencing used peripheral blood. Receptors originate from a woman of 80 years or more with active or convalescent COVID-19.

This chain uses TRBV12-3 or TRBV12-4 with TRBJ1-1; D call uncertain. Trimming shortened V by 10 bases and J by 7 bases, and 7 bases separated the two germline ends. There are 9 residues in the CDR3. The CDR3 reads CATPGEAFF. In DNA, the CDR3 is TGTGCCACCCCAGGTGAAGCTTTCTTT.

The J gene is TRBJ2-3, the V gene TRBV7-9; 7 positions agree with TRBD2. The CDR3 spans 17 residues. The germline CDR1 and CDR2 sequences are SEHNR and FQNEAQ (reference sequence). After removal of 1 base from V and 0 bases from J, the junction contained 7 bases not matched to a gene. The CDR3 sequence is CASSLVPRRGSTDTQYF. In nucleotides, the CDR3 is TGTGCCAGCAGCTTAGTACCCCGGCGGGGGAGCACAGATACGCAGTATTTT. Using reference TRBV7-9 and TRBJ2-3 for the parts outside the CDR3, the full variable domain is DTGVSQNPRHKITKRGQNVTFRCDPISEHNRLYWYRQTLGQGPEFLTYFQNEAQLEKSRLLSDRFSAERPKGSFSTLEIQRTEQGDSAMYLCASSLVPRRGSTDTQYFGPGTRLTVL.

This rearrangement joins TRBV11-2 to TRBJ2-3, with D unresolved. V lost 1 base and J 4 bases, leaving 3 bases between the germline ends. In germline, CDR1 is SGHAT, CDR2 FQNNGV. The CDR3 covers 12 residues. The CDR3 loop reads CASSLAADTQYF. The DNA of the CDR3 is TGTGCCAGCAGCTTAGCTGCAGATACGCAGTATTTT.

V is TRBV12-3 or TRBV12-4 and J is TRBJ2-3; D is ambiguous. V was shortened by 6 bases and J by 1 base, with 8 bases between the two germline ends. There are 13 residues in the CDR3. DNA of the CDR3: TGTGCCAGCAGCCCCCCAGGCACAGATACGCAGTATTTT. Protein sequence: CASSPPGTDTQYF.

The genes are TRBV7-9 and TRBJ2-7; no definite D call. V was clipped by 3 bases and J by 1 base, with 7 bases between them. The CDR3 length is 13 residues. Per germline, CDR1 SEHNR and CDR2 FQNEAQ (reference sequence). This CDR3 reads CASSFLQSYEQYF. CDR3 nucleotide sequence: TGTGCCAGCAGCTTCCTACAGTCCTACGAGCAGTACTTC.

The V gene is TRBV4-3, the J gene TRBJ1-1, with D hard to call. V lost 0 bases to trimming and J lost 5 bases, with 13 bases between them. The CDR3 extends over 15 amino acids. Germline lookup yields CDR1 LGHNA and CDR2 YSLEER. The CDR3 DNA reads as TGCGCCAGCAGCCAAGATTGGGAGGGATATACTGAAGCTTTCTTT. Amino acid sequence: CASSQDWEGYTEAFF.